The 9 T cell receptor beta chains below all came from one sample that was sequenced in a study of spatial heterogeneity in lung cancer. The time point was: sample taken at primary tumor resection. Whole RNA from tumor, nontumor lung or frozen PBMC was sequenced unsorted. Via MiXCR, TCRdb re-called the 5' RACE reads, giving one row per CDR3 protein. The sample carries about 86,000 distinct CDR3 sequences, around 12% recorded once. The sequencing here drew on PBMCs, taken at surgery. These receptors originate from a male donor with early-stage non-small cell lung cancer.

The chain uses TRBV9 and TRBJ1-1; no clear D. Germline assignment: CDR1 SGDLS and CDR2 YYNGEE. This CDR3 contains 14 residues. V lost 0 bases, J lost 0 bases, and 6 bases lay in between. The DNA for the CDR3 is TGTGCCAGCAGCGTAGATCAGGTGAACACTGAAGCTTTCTTT. This sequence encodes CASSVDQVNTEAFF.

Only a few counts were recorded for this clonotype. The chain is built from TRBV4-2 and TRBJ2-7, with 9 bases fitting TRBD2. This CDR3 is 14 amino acids long. With 2 bases clipped from V and 6 bases from J, the junction kept 5 bases outside the gene matches. Germline CDR1 is LGHNA and CDR2 is YNFKEQ. CDR3 in DNA: TGTGCCAGCAGCCAAAAGCGGGGGGCAGGCGAGCAGTACTTC. Its translation: CASSQKRGAGEQYF.

The CDR3 bases are TGCAGTGCCATACCCGGGACTAGCGACGATGAGCAGTTCTTC. Its translation is CSAIPGTSDDEQFF. The rearrangement joins TRBV20-1 to TRBJ2-1; 10 bases line up with TRBD2. This CDR3 spans 14 amino acids. Losses at the gene ends were 6 bases for V and 8 bases for J; bases not matched to a gene: 10. The germline V gene encodes CDR1 DFQATT and CDR2 SNEGSKA (reference sequence).

This clonotype was seen only a few times. V usage is TRBV29-1 and J usage is TRBJ2-5; TRBD1 matches at 9 bases. The CDR3 is 14 amino acids. Per the germline V gene, CDR1 is SQVTM and CDR2 is ANQGSEA. J gave up 3 bases and V 4 bases, and 6 bases lay outside the gene matches. The CDR3 DNA reads TGCAGCGTTGTTGGCGGGGACAGGGAAGAGACCCAGTACTTC. As protein: CSVVGGDREETQYF.

This clonotype has more than one count but fewer than ten. The genes are TRBV7-9 and TRBJ2-3; D not resolved. Germline loops: CDR1 SEHNR, CDR2 FQNEAQ (reference sequence). V was clipped by 5 bases and J by 0 bases, with 21 bases between them. This CDR3 region has 18 residues. DNA for the CDR3: TGTGCCAGCAGCGATACATCCAACGACTTAGCTAGCACAGATACGCAGTATTTT. Encoded protein: CASSDTSNDLASTDTQYF.

This clonotype has just a few counts. V and J are TRBV20-1 and TRBJ2-7; the D is unclear. Per the germline V gene, CDR1 is DFQATT and CDR2 is SNEGSKA (reference sequence). The length of the CDR3 is 14 residues. V lost 4 bases to trimming and J lost 1 base, with 14 bases between them. The DNA for the CDR3 is TGCAGTGCTATAAGTCGGACCGAGTCCTACGAGCAGTACTTC. This gives the protein CSAISRTESYEQYF.

This clonotype was found a few times. The gene calls are TRBV29-1 and TRBJ1-2, with D maybe TRBD1 (5 bases). The CDR3 sequence is 13 residues long. Trimming pared 1 base from V and 4 bases from J, leaving 10 bases between. The germline V gene encodes CDR1 SQVTM and CDR2 ANQGSEA. The DNA for the CDR3 is TGCAGCGTTGAAGTCGGGGGGTTCTATGGCTACACCTTC. It specifies CSVEVGGFYGYTF. The full variable domain, with the rest looked up from reference TRBV29-1 and TRBJ1-2, is SAVISQKPSRDICQRGTSLTIQCQVDSQVTMMFWYRQQPGQSLTLIATANQGSEATYESGFVIDKFPISRPNLTFSTLTVSNMSPEDSSIYLCSVEVGGFYGYTFGSGTRLTVV.

This chain uses TRBV5-1 with TRBJ2-6; D remains unclear. Trimming removed 7 bases from V and 0 bases from J, with 8 bases in between. The CDR3 totals 14 residues. Germline loops: CDR1 SGHRS, CDR2 YFSETQ. CDR3 sequence: CASRLNSGANVLTF. The CDR3 DNA is TGCGCCAGCCGACTGAACTCTGGGGCCAACGTCCTGACTTTC.

The chain employs TRBV6-1 and TRBJ2-1, with TRBD1 identical over 7 bases. This CDR3 is built from 16 residues. Germline lookup yields CDR1 MNHNS and CDR2 SASEGT. V dropped 4 bases and J dropped 0; count of bases not matched to a gene: 6. CDR3 protein: CASSVRAGGSYNEQFF. CDR3 nucleotides: TGTGCCAGCAGTGTAAGGGCAGGGGGCTCCTACAATGAGCAGTTCTTC.